The 30 T cell receptor beta chains below come from one sample, sequenced in a study of T cells after yellow fever vaccination (dated by TCRdb to the late 2010s). The library was produced with 5' RACE. TCRdb records Illumina HiSeq 2500 as the sequencer. The raw public reads went through TCRdb reprocessing: fastp at Q25, MiXCR clone calling, in-frame beta chains kept. Here each entry gathers all rows of one CDR3 protein and keeps the most common genes and DNA. The sample includes 320,000 or so distinct CDR3 sequences, with approximately 8% observed a single time. 17% of the sample comes from the top ten. The treatment or condition label on this specimen signifies: live attenuated yellow fever vaccine strain. The sequences come from PBMCs, collected roughly 45 days after the first yellow fever vaccination. The origin of the receptors is a man aged 18 to 30 who received the YFV17D yellow fever vaccine.

This clonotype was picked up a small number of times. The V call is TRBV5-5, the J call TRBJ2-2; D is unclear. Trimming shortened V by 4 bases and J by 7 bases, and 20 bases separated the two germline ends. Germline assignment: CDR1 SGHKS and CDR2 YYEKEE (reference sequence). The CDR3 has 16 amino acids. The CDR3: CASSLSPPPRNGELFF. The CDR3 bases are TGTGCCAGCAGCCTTTCCCCCCCTCCGCGTAACGGGGAGCTGTTTTTT.

This rearrangement joins TRBV7-2 to TRBJ1-4; D call uncertain. Germline V gene data show CDR1 as SGHTA and CDR2 as FQGNSA. The CDR3 has 17 amino acids. Between the trimmed V and J ends, which lost 1 base and 1 base, there was a span of 13 bases. The CDR3 reads CASSLGPVGGTNEKLFF. The CDR3, as DNA: TGTGCCAGCAGCTTAGGTCCGGTTGGAGGAACTAATGAAAAACTGTTTTTT.

This chain uses TRBV6-1 with TRBJ1-2; D not resolved. Germline CDR1 MNHNS, CDR2 SASEGT. The CDR3 is 14 residues long. Trimming removed 6 bases from V and 4 bases from J, with 15 bases in between. The CDR3 loop reads CASRAPGEGYGYTF. CDR3 coding DNA: TGTGCCAGCAGAGCCCCCGGGGAAGGCTATGGCTACACCTTC.

At least ten counts were recorded for this clonotype. The chain combines TRBV4-3 with TRBJ2-1; 10 bases match TRBD2. CDR1 is LGHNA, CDR2 YSLEER, per germline. The CDR3 is 15 residues long. With V trimmed by 2 bases and J by 6 bases, 4 bases remained unmatched. This CDR3 reads CASSQPSGGLNEQFF. For the CDR3, the DNA is TGCGCCAGCAGCCAACCTAGCGGGGGCCTCAATGAGCAGTTCTTC.

This clonotype was counted at least ten times. The chain is built from TRBV7-9 and TRBJ1-6; D gene unclear. Trimming cost V 8 bases and J 8 bases, with 22 bases left between them. Germline-derived CDR1 and CDR2 are SEHNR and FQNEAQ (reference sequence). The CDR3 is 16 residues long. The CDR3 sequence: CASGSTRRESHSPLHF. The CDR3 nucleotides read TGTGCCAGCGGATCGACTCGTCGGGAAAGCCATTCACCCCTCCACTTT.

The chain links TRBV12-3 or TRBV12-4 to TRBJ1-1, with 7 bases aligning to TRBD1. The V gene end was trimmed by 0 bases and the J gene end by 5 bases; junction bases not matched to a gene: 3. The CDR3 loop spans 14 amino acids. Here the CDR3 reads CASSLARGRTEAFF. In DNA, the CDR3 is TGTGCCAGCAGTTTAGCAAGGGGGCGGACTGAAGCTTTCTTT.

This clonotype was detected a few times. V gene TRBV11-2 combines with J gene TRBJ2-2; D is unresolved. The CDR3 is made up of 15 amino acids. Per the germline V gene, CDR1 is SGHAT and CDR2 is FQNNGV. The V end lost 1 base, the J end lost 1 base, and 7 bases lay between the germline ends. The CDR3 is CASSLVVGNTGELFF. DNA for the CDR3: TGTGCCAGCAGCTTAGTCGTGGGGAACACCGGGGAGCTGTTTTTT. The whole variable domain, filled in from reference TRBV11-2 and TRBJ2-2, reads EAGVAQSPRYKIIEKRQSVAFWCNPISGHATLYWYQQILGQGPKLLIQFQNNGVVDDSQLPKDRFSAERLKGVDSTLKIQPAKLEDSAVYLCASSLVVGNTGELFFGEGSRLTVL.

The J gene is TRBJ2-1, the V gene TRBV6-1; TRBD1 or TRBD2 may be the D gene (5 bases each). Germline CDR1 is MNHNS and CDR2 is SASEGT. The CDR3 length is 16 residues. V gave up 6 bases and J gave up 11 bases, with 26 bases separating them. CDR3 DNA sequence: TGTGCCAGCAGCCATACCGGGGCAAGCCCGCGTGGGAAGCAGTTCTTC. It codes for CASSHTGASPRGKQFF.

The chain combines TRBV4-1 with TRBJ1-5, with no clear D. The length of the CDR3 is 17 residues. V gave up 1 base and J gave up 1 base, with 14 bases separating them. Germline lookup yields CDR1 MGHRA and CDR2 YSYEKL. In nucleotides, the CDR3 is TGCGCCAGCAGCCAAGTCGTCGCAGCTCTCAGCAATCAGCCCCAGCATTTT. Its protein product is CASSQVVAALSNQPQHF.

This clonotype appeared a few times. V usage is TRBV27 and J usage is TRBJ2-3; possibly TRBD1 or TRBD2 for D (6 bases each). This CDR3 is 13 amino acids long. Germline values: CDR1 MNHEY, CDR2 SMNVEV (reference sequence). V lost 6 bases to trimming and J lost 4 bases, with 11 bases between them. In DNA, the CDR3 is TGTGCCAGCAGCGGGGGCCTATCAGATACGCAGTATTTT. Translation gives CASSGGLSDTQYF.

In this sample, this clonotype turned up many times. This rearrangement joins TRBV20-1 to TRBJ1-1, with unresolved D. Germline V gives CDR1 DFQATT, CDR2 SNEGSKA (reference sequence). Trimming shortened V by 4 bases and J by 0 bases, and 9 bases separated the two germline ends. CDR3 length equals 13 residues. CDR3 amino acids: CSANWALNTEAFF. The CDR3 DNA sequence: TGCAGTGCTAACTGGGCATTGAACACTGAAGCTTTCTTT.

The sample holds a few counts of this clonotype. V gene TRBV5-1 combines with J gene TRBJ2-1; D perhaps matches TRBD2 (6 bases). The germline V gene encodes CDR1 SGHRS and CDR2 YFSETQ. Trimming shortened V by 7 bases and J by 8 bases, and 16 bases separated the two germline ends. The CDR3 spans 13 residues. The CDR3 here is CASRGTFRDEQFF. In DNA, the CDR3 is TGCGCCAGCCGCGGGACTTTTCGGGATGAGCAGTTCTTC.

The rearrangement joins TRBV6-5 to TRBJ1-3; D remains ambiguous. CDR1 MNHEY and CDR2 SVGAGI come from the germline V gene. This CDR3 has 13 residues. V was shortened by 2 bases and J by 4 bases, with 6 bases between the two germline ends. The CDR3 spells CASSYNHGNTIYF. The CDR3 DNA reads TGTGCCAGCAGTTACAATCACGGAAACACCATATATTTT.

This clonotype was counted many times. This chain links TRBV27 with TRBJ1-2, with TRBD1 identical over 7 bases. The CDR3 totals 15 residues. Trimming removed 4 bases from V and 6 bases from J; junction bases left unmatched: 11. The germline V gene encodes CDR1 MNHEY and CDR2 SMNVEV (reference sequence). CDR3 sequence: CASSSIEEGAHGYTF. The CDR3, as DNA: TGTGCCAGCAGTTCCATCGAGGAGGGGGCGCATGGCTACACCTTC.

The table lists this clonotype with many counts. This chain connects TRBV10-1 to TRBJ2-7; D gene uncertain. The CDR3 contains 13 residues. Germline V gene lookup returns CDR1 WNHNN and CDR2 SYGVQD (reference sequence). Deletions cut 4 bases from V and 1 base from J, with 8 bases between. CDR3 loop: CASSGRNSYEQYF. In nucleotides, the CDR3 is TGCGCCAGCAGTGGAAGGAATTCCTACGAGCAGTACTTC.

This clonotype was detected ten times or more. The junction and the germline gene differ at one end; a read error may be behind it. This chain connects TRBV7-2 to TRBJ2-1, with 7 nucleotides matching TRBD1. The germline V gene encodes CDR1 SGHTA and CDR2 FQGNSA. The CDR3 contains 15 residues. CDR3 amino acids: CASSLAETRTGRKFF. CDR3 DNA: TGTGCCAGCAGCCTAGCCGAGACTCGGACAGGTCGGAAGTTCTTC.

The chain employs TRBV7-9 and TRBJ2-5; a weak D match, TRBD2 (6 bases). Deletions cut 3 bases from V and 1 base from J, with 18 bases between. This CDR3 has 17 residues. Germline lookup yields CDR1 SEHNR and CDR2 FQNEAQ (reference sequence). The CDR3 spells CASSFFSHSGGQETQYF. CDR3 coding DNA: TGTGCCAGCAGCTTTTTTTCGCATTCCGGGGGCCAAGAGACCCAGTACTTC.

The CDR3 DNA follows: TGTGCCAGCAGCTTCGCAGGGGTTTCACCCCTCCACTTT. This encodes CASSFAGVSPLHF. This chain connects TRBV7-2 to TRBJ1-6; perhaps TRBD1 as D (6 bases). The CDR3 loop spans 13 amino acids. In germline, CDR1 is SGHTA, CDR2 FQGNSA. The ends were cut back, 3 bases at V and 9 bases at J, with 9 bases in the middle.

This clonotype was observed a handful of times. V and J are TRBV7-2 and TRBJ1-5; unclear D gene. The CDR3 extends over 18 amino acids. The V end was cut by 1 base, the J end by 4 bases, with 20 bases between. Germline CDR1 reads SGHTA; CDR2 reads FQGNSA. The DNA for the CDR3 is TGTGCCAGCAGCTTAGGCACGGACTACAAGGGCTTAAATCAGCCCCAGCATTTT. This codes for CASSLGTDYKGLNQPQHF.

The chain uses TRBV19 and TRBJ1-3; 12 bases line up with TRBD1. After removal of 10 bases from V and 3 bases from J, the junction contained 7 bases not matched to a gene. Germline CDR1 LNHDA, CDR2 SQIVND (reference sequence). The CDR3 extends over 15 amino acids. CDR3 amino acids: CATDGTGGNGNTIYF. Written as DNA, the CDR3 is TGTGCCACCGACGGGACAGGGGGCAATGGAAACACCATATATTTT.

This clonotype was observed a handful of times. The chain couples TRBV29-1 to TRBJ2-5; D gene ambiguous. CDR1 and CDR2 from the germline V gene are SQVTM and ANQGSEA. This CDR3 is 13 amino acids long. V was shortened by 4 bases and J by 2 bases, with 11 bases between the two germline ends. The DNA of the CDR3 is TGCAGCGTTGTATTCCAGTGGCAAGAGACCCAGTACTTC. The encoded protein is CSVVFQWQETQYF.

The chain has TRBV7-9 and TRBJ2-5; 9 bases agree with TRBD1. This CDR3 has 15 residues. Unmatched junction bases numbered 9, after V lost 5 bases and J lost 5 bases. Per the germline V gene, CDR1 is SEHNR and CDR2 is FQNEAQ (reference sequence). The CDR3 DNA is TGTGCCAGCAGCCCGGACAGGGGTTCATGGGAGACCCAGTACTTC. Protein product: CASSPDRGSWETQYF.

V and J are TRBV7-2 and TRBJ2-7, with a possible D match to TRBD2 (7 bases). Germline V gene sequence: CDR1 SGHTA, CDR2 FQGNSA. The CDR3 consists of 15 residues. V was cut by 1 base and J by 3 bases, with 13 bases left in between. The CDR3 spells CASSLEEGGLYEQYF. DNA of the CDR3: TGTGCCAGCAGCTTAGAGGAGGGGGGGCTCTACGAGCAGTACTTC.

The J gene is TRBJ1-5, the V gene TRBV11-1; maybe TRBD1 (6 bases). V was shortened by 11 bases and J by 3 bases, with 32 bases between the two germline ends. CDR1 is SGHAT, CDR2 FQDESV, per germline (reference sequence). The CDR3 has 19 amino acids. This CDR3 reads CAFSLALRGEWRLNQPQHF. The CDR3, as DNA: TGTGCCTTCAGTTTAGCGCTAAGGGGGGAGTGGAGACTCAATCAGCCCCAGCATTTT.

This chain links TRBV2 with TRBJ2-1; 8 bases are shared with TRBD1. The CDR3 extends over 14 amino acids. Germline-derived CDR1 and CDR2 are SNHLY and FYNNEI. V lost 6 bases and J lost 15; bases outside the gene matches: 16. The CDR3 DNA is TGTGCCAGCAGGCGATTATTGGACAGGGCGTGGGGGTTCTTC. Translation: CASRRLLDRAWGFF.

This clonotype was counted between two and nine times. J is TRBJ2-1 and V is TRBV12-3 or TRBV12-4, with 13 bases lining up with TRBD2. V dropped 9 bases and J dropped 10; count of bases not matched to a gene: 6. The length of the CDR3 is 13 residues. The CDR3 bases are TGTGCCAGTGTAGGACTAGCGGGGGCCGAGCAGTTCTTC. As protein: CASVGLAGAEQFF.

V gene TRBV20-1 combines with J gene TRBJ2-5; TRBD1 might be the D (5 bases). The ends were cut back, 1 base at V and 1 base at J, with 19 bases in the middle. The CDR3 spans 17 residues. CDR1 is DFQATT and CDR2 is SNEGSKA in the germline V gene (reference sequence). CDR3 sequence: CSARGILTVLRQETQYF. DNA of the CDR3: TGCAGTGCTAGAGGGATCCTGACAGTACTTCGCCAAGAGACCCAGTACTTC.

Comment on this clonotype: The germline gene is not matched at one end of the junction; a read error may be the cause. This chain uses TRBV7-2 with TRBJ2-3; tentative D call: TRBD1 (7 bases). This CDR3 has 15 residues. Germline CDR1 SGHTA, CDR2 FQGNSA. The CDR3: CASSIAGGSTDTQYF. Written as DNA, the CDR3 is TGTGCCAGCAGCATAGCAGGGGGGTCCACAGATACGCAGTATTTT.

CDR3 loop: CASSIQTGVGDGELFF. The DNA for the CDR3 is TGCGCCAGCAGCATCCAGACAGGGGTCGGTGACGGGGAGCTGTTTTTT. The chain is built from TRBV5-1 and TRBJ2-2; 8 nucleotides match TRBD1. V lost 4 bases to trimming and J lost 7 bases; unmatched junction nucleotides: 12. The CDR3 contains 16 residues. In germline, CDR1 is SGHRS, CDR2 YFSETQ.

The rearrangement links TRBV20-1 to TRBJ1-5; D perhaps matches TRBD1 (6 bases). The germline V gene has CDR1 DFQATT and CDR2 SNEGSKA (reference sequence). The ends were cut back, 6 bases at V and 0 bases at J, with 18 bases in the middle. This CDR3 has 16 residues. The CDR3 region is CSALGGSTYSNQPQHF. The CDR3, as DNA: TGCAGTGCCTTGGGGGGCAGCACTTATAGCAATCAGCCCCAGCATTTT.